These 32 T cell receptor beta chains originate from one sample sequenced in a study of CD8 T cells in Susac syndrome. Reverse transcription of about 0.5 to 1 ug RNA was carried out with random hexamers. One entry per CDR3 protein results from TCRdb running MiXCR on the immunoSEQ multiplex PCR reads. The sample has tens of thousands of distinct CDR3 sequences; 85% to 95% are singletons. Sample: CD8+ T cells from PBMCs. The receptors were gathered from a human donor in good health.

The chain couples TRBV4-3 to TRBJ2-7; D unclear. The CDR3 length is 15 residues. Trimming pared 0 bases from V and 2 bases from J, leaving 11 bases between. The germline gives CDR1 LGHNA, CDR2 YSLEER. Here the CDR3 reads CASSQDPRPTYEQYF. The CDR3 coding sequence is TGCGCCAGCAGCCAAGATCCGCGACCGACCTACGAGCAGTACTTC.

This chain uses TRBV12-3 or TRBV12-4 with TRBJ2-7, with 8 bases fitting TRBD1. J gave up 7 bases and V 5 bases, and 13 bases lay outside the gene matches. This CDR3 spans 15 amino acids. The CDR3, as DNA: TGTGCCAGCAGTCCTCTTGGACAGGGCGGCCGAGAGCAGTACTTC. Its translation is CASSPLGQGGREQYF.

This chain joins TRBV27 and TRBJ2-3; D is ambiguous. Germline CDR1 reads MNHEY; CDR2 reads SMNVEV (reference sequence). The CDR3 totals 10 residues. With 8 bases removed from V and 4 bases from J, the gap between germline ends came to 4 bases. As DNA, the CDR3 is TGTGCCAGCGGGTCAGATACGCAGTATTTT. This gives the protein CASGSDTQYF.

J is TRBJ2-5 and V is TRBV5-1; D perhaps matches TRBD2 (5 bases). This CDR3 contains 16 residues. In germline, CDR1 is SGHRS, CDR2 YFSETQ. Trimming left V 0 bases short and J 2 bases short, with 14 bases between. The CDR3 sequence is CASSLVPSGVQETQYF. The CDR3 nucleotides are TGCGCCAGCAGCTTGGTGCCAAGCGGAGTACAAGAGACCCAGTACTTC.

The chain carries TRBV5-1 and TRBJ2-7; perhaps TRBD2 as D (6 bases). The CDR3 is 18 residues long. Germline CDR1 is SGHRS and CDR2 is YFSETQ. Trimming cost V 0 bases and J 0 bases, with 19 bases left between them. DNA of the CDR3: TGCGCCAGCAGCTTGGCCAATTTCGGGGGTTCGAGCTCCTACGAGCAGTACTTC. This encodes CASSLANFGGSSSYEQYF.

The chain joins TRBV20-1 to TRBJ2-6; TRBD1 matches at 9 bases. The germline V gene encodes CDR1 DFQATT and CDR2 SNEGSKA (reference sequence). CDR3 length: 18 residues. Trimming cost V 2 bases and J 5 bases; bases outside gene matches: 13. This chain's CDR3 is CSARSPGQGFLWANVLTF. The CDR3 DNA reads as TGCAGTGCTAGATCCCCGGGACAGGGTTTCCTCTGGGCCAACGTCCTGACTTTC.

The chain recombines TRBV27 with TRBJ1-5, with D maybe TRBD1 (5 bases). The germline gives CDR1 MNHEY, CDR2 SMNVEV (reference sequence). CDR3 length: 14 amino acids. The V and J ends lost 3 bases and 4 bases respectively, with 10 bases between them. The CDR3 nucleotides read TGTGCCAGCAGTTTCTCGGGGGAAAATCAGCCCCAGCATTTT. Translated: CASSFSGENQPQHF.

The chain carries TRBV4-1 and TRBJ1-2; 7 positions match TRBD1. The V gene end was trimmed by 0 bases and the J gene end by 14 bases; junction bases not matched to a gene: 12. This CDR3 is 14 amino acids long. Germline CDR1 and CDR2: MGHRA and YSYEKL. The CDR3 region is CASSQDGQVWPGTF. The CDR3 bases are TGCGCCAGCAGCCAAGATGGACAGGTATGGCCAGGGACCTTC.

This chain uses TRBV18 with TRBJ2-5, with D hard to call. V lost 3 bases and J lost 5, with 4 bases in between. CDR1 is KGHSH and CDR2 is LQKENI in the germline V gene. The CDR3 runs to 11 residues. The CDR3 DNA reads TGTGCCAGCTCACCCTCGGAGACCCAGTACTTC. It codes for CASSPSETQYF.

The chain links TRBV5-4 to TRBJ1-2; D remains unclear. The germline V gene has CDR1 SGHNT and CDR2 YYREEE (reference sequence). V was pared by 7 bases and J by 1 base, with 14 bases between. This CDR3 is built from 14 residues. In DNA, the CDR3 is TGTGCCAGCTCGGCGGCCAACAGTAACTATGGCTACACCTTC. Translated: CASSAANSNYGYTF.

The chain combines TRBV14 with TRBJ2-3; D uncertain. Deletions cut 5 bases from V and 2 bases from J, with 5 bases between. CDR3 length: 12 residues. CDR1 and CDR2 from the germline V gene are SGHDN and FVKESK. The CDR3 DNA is TGTGCCAGCAGCTATTCCACAGATACGCAGTATTTT. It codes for CASSYSTDTQYF.

DNA for the CDR3: TGCGCCAGCAGCCGAGCTTGGGGGGAGCTGTTTTTT. Protein: CASSRAWGELFF. This chain connects TRBV4-3 to TRBJ2-2; D is uncertain. Germline lookup yields CDR1 LGHNA and CDR2 YSLEER. V lost 4 bases, J lost 8 bases, and 8 bases lay in between. The CDR3 is 12 residues long.

The CDR3 region has the DNA TGTGCCAGCAGCTTAGTTGTTCAGGGCCCTTCCTCTGGAAACACCATATATTTT. Translated: CASSLVVQGPSSGNTIYF. The chain carries TRBV7-2 and TRBJ1-3; D may be TRBD1 (5 bases). Trimming removed 1 base at V and 0 bases at J, with 16 bases between. The CDR3 covers 18 residues. Germline CDR1 and CDR2: SGHTA and FQGNSA.

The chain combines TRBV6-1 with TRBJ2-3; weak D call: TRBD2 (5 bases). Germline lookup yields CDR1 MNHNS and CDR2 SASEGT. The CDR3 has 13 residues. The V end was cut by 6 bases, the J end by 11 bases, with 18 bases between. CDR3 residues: CASRQEVQIMQYF. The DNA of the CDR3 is TGTGCCAGCAGGCAGGAGGTGCAGATAATGCAGTATTTT.

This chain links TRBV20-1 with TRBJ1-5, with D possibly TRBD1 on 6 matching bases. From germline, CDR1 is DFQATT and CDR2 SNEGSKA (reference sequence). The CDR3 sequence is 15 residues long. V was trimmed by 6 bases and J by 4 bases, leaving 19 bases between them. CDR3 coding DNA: TGCAGTGCCTACCCCAGGGAGGGGGTAAATCAGCCCCAGCATTTT. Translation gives CSAYPREGVNQPQHF.

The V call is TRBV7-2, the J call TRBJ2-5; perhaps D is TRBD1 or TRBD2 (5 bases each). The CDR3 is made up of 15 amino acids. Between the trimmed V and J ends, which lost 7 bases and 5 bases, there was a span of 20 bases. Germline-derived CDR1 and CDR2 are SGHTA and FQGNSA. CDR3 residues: CASTPGTLNWETQYF. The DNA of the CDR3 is TGTGCCAGCACCCCCGGGACCCTCAACTGGGAGACCCAGTACTTC.

The CDR3 reads CASSQGTGVPGELFF. CDR3 nucleotide sequence: TGCGCCAGCAGCCAAGGGACCGGGGTGCCCGGGGAGCTGTTTTTT. The chain combines TRBV4-3 with TRBJ2-2, with D maybe TRBD2 (5 bases). CDR3 length: 15 residues. Trimming took off 1 base at V and 6 bases at J, with 12 bases between the two ends. The V gene's germline CDR1 is LGHNA and CDR2 YSLEER.

CDR3 DNA: TGTGCCAGCAGTTTAGGCCAGGGGAATCAGCCCCAGCATTTT. Translated: CASSLGQGNQPQHF. V gene TRBV12-3 or TRBV12-4 combines with J gene TRBJ1-5, with D tentatively TRBD1 (6 bases). Trimming removed 1 base from V and 4 bases from J, with 8 bases in between. The CDR3 length is 14 residues.

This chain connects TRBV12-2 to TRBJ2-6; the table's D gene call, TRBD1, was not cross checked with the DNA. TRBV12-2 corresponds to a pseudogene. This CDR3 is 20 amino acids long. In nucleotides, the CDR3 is TGTGCAAGTCGCTTCTGCCGGGACGTTCCTCCGGAATCTGGGGCCAACGTCCTGACTTTC. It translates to CASRFCRDVPPESGANVLTF.

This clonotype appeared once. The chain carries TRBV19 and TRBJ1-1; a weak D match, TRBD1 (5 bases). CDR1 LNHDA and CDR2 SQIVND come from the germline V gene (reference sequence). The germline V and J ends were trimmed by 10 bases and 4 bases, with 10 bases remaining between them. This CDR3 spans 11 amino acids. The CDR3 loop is CATLTATEAFF. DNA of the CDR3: TGTGCCACTTTGACAGCCACTGAAGCTTTCTTT.

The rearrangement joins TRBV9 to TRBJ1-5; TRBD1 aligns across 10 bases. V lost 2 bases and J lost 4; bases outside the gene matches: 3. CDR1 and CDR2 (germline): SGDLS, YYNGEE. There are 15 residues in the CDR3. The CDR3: CASSVGDRGNQPQHF. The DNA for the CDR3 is TGTGCCAGCAGCGTGGGGGACAGGGGTAATCAGCCCCAGCATTTT.

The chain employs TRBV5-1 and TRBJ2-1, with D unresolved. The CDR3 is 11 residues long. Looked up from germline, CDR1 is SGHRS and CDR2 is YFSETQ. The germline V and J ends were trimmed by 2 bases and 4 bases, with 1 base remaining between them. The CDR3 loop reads CASSLYNEQFF. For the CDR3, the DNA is TGCGCCAGCAGCTTATACAATGAGCAGTTCTTC.

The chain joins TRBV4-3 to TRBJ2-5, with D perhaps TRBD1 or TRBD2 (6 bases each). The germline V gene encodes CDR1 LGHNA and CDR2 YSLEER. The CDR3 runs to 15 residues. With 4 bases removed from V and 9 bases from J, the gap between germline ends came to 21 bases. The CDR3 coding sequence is TGCGCCAGCAGCCCCTCCAGGGGACTCCTTGTGTCCCAGTACTTC. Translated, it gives CASSPSRGLLVSQYF.

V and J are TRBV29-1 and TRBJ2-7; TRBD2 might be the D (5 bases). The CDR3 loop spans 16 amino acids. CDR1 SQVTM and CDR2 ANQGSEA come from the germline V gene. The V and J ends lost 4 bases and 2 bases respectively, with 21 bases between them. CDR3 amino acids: CSVAGLKNKGAYEQYF. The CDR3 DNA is TGCAGCGTTGCTGGACTGAAGAATAAGGGCGCCTACGAGCAGTACTTC.

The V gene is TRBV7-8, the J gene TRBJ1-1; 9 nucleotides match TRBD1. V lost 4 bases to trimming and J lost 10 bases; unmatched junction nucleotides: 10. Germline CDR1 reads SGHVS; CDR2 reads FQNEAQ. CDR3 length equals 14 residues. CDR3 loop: CASSSINRGRGAFF. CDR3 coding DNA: TGTGCCAGCAGCTCGATAAACAGGGGGCGAGGAGCTTTCTTT.

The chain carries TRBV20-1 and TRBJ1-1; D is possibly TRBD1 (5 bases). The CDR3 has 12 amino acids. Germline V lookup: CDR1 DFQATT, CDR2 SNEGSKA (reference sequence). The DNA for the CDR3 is TGCTCCTCAGACGGGGCAGGCACTGAAGCTTTCTTT. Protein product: CSSDGAGTEAFF.

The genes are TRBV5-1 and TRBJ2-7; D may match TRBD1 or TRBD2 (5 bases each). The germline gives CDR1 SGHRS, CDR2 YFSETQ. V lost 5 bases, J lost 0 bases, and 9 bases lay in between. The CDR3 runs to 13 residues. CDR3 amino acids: CASSGGISYEQYF. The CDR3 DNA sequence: TGCGCCAGCAGTGGGGGAATCTCCTACGAGCAGTACTTC.

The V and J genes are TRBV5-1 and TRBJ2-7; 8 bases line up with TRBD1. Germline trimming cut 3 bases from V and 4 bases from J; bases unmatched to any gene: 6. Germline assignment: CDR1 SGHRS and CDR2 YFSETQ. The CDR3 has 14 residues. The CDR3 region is CASSSDRERYEQYF. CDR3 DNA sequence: TGCGCCAGCAGCTCGGACAGGGAGCGGTACGAGCAGTACTTC.

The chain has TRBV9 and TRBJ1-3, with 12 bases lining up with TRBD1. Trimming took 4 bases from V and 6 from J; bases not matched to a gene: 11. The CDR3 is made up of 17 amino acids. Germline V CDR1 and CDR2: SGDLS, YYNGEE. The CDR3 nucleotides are TGTGCCAGCAGCCTCGGGGAGGGGACAGGGGGCGAAAACACCATATATTTT. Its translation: CASSLGEGTGGENTIYF.

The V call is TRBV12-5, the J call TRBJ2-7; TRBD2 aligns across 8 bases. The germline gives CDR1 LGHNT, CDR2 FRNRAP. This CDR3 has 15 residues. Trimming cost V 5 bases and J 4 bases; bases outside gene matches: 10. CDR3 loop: CASGPTPGGLYEQYF. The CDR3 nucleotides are TGTGCTAGTGGTCCCACGCCGGGGGGGTTGTACGAGCAGTACTTC.

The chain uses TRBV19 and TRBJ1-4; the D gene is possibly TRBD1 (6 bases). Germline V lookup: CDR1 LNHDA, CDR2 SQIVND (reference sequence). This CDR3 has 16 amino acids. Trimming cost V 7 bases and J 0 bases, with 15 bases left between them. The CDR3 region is CASIGDKAATNEKLFF. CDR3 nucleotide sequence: TGTGCCAGTATAGGGGACAAAGCTGCAACTAATGAAAAACTGTTTTTT.

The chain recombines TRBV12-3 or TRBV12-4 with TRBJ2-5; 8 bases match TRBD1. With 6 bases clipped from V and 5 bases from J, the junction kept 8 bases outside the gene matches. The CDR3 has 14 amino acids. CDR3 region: CASRSGGAEETQYF. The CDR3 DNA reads TGTGCCAGCAGATCAGGGGGCGCGGAGGAGACCCAGTACTTC.